The text below deals with one T cell receptor beta chain. The antigen is undetermined. The data are from a study of shared clonotypes between healthy human individuals. Profiled with immunoSEQ multiplex PCR; TCRdb holds only in-frame clones, not every one. This sample has 2 million to 2.5 million clones, with 85% to 95% found just once. Study-wide findings and caveats: Approximately 5% was the fraction of naive CD4 clonotypes found shared across several donors.

CDR1 and CDR2 (germline): SGHVS, FQNEAQ. The CDR3 consists of 14 residues. Trimming cost V 1 base and J 12 bases, with 16 bases left between them. The receptor was derived from a man between 18 and 35 years old in good health. Some clones in this sample may be carry-over from other donors' samples. The rearrangement links TRBV7-8 to TRBJ2-1, with a possible D match to TRBD2 (6 bases). Sequenced material: naive CD4+ T cells from PBMCs. Indicated subset: CD45RA+ positively selected. CDR3 sequence reads: CASSLGRDSRGQFF. CDR3 DNA: TGTGCCAGCAGCTTAGGGAGGGACTCCCGGGGGCAGTTCTTC.